The 15 T cell receptor beta chains below all came from one sample that was sequenced in a study of T cells in Graves' hyperthyroidism and ophthalmopathy. Amplification targeted TCR beta CDR3 regions from RNA transcripts. The HTBI set primed first-round TCR CDR3 RT-PCR. TCRdb re-derived calls from the multiplex PCR reads in MiXCR, one entry per CDR3 protein. The table shows around 690,000 distinct CDR3 sequences, with 17% occurring only once. The source material was blood. Source of these receptors: a man in his forties or fifties with Graves' hyperthyroidism.

This clonotype was seen many times. This chain uses TRBV10-3 with TRBJ2-1; D uncertain. Germline CDR1 ENHRY, CDR2 SYGVKD. Trimming pared 0 bases from V and 5 bases from J, leaving 14 bases between. The CDR3 extends over 16 amino acids. This CDR3 reads CAISESYGQLDNEQFF. The CDR3 nucleotides are TGTGCCATCAGTGAGTCATATGGGCAGCTGGACAATGAGCAGTTCTTC.

This clonotype has ten or more counts. The chain has TRBV9 and TRBJ2-7; weak D call: TRBD1 (6 bases). Germline loops: CDR1 SGDLS, CDR2 YYNGEE. The CDR3 length is 13 residues. Between the trimmed V and J ends, which lost 5 bases and 3 bases, there was a span of 12 bases. The CDR3 sequence: CASSVRGGYEQYF. In DNA form, the CDR3 reads TGTGCCAGCAGTGTTAGAGGGGGCTACGAGCAGTACTTC.

This clonotype was detected many times. The rearrangement links TRBV12-3 or TRBV12-4 to TRBJ1-2, with D perhaps matching TRBD1 (6 bases). This CDR3 is built from 13 residues. V was trimmed by 6 bases and J by 7 bases, leaving 15 bases between them. This CDR3 is CASSDEGVVGYTF. CDR3 DNA: TGTGCCAGCAGCGACGAGGGGGTGGTTGGCTACACCTTC.

This clonotype occurred a few times. The chain employs TRBV29-1 and TRBJ2-1; 10 nucleotides align to TRBD2. This CDR3 spans 16 amino acids. Germline CDR1 SQVTM, CDR2 ANQGSEA. V was clipped by 1 base and J by 4 bases; unmatched bases: 7. Here the CDR3 reads CSVEGSAGGVYNEQFF. CDR3 in DNA: TGCAGCGTTGAAGGGTCAGCGGGGGGGGTTTACAATGAGCAGTTCTTC.

In its sample, this clonotype was seen many times. This sequence joins TRBV7-2 and TRBJ2-1, with no clear D. The V and J ends lost 4 bases and 6 bases respectively, with 10 bases between them. This CDR3 has 13 amino acids. Germline CDR1 SGHTA, CDR2 FQGNSA. The CDR3 here is CASSSRPTNEQFF. The CDR3 nucleotides are TGTGCCAGCAGCTCGCGGCCCACCAATGAGCAGTTCTTC.

This clonotype was counted at least ten times. The chain has TRBV28 and TRBJ2-3; D is ambiguous. CDR3 size: 16 residues. V was trimmed by 3 bases and J by 2 bases, leaving 15 bases between them. The germline V gene encodes CDR1 MDHEN and CDR2 SYDVKM. DNA of the CDR3: TGTGCCAGCAGTTTGAATATTAGGGATAACACAGATACGCAGTATTTT. It specifies CASSLNIRDNTDTQYF.

The chain uses TRBV7-8 and TRBJ2-3, with a tentative D call TRBD2 (6 bases). CDR1 is SGHVS and CDR2 is FQNEAQ in the germline V gene. The CDR3 covers 13 residues. Trimming stripped 5 bases from V and 6 bases from J, with 12 bases between. CDR3: CASSLLGRDTQYF. The DNA for the CDR3 is TGTGCCAGCAGCCTCCTAGGGAGGGATACGCAGTATTTT.

The chain couples TRBV2 to TRBJ2-1, with 7 bases aligning to TRBD2. The V gene end was trimmed by 6 bases and the J gene end by 6 bases; junction bases not matched to a gene: 11. Germline V CDR1 and CDR2: SNHLY, FYNNEI. The CDR3 is 15 amino acids. In nucleotides, the CDR3 is TGTGCCAGCAGGGGAACCCGGGGGGAGCTCAATGAGCAGTTCTTC. It specifies CASRGTRGELNEQFF.

The chain is built from TRBV7-3 and TRBJ2-5, with a weak D call TRBD1 (6 bases). This CDR3 comprises 15 residues. V shed 2 bases and J shed 3 bases, with 13 bases lying between them. CDR1 and CDR2 from the germline V gene are SGHTA and FQGTGA. CDR3 protein: CASSLQGHREETQYF. CDR3 DNA sequence: TGTGCCAGCAGCTTACAGGGACACCGAGAAGAGACCCAGTACTTC.

This clonotype was detected many times. V usage is TRBV2 and J usage is TRBJ2-7; 10 nucleotides line up with TRBD1. The length of the CDR3 is 16 residues. With V trimmed by 6 bases and J by 0 bases, 8 bases remained unmatched. CDR1 is SNHLY, CDR2 FYNNEI, per germline. In nucleotides, the CDR3 is TGTGCCAGCAGCGGGGGGGGACAGGGGACCTCCTACGAGCAGTACTTC. It codes for CASSGGGQGTSYEQYF.

The V call is TRBV29-1, the J call TRBJ2-6; no definite D call. CDR3 length equals 15 residues. V was trimmed by 5 bases and J by 0 bases, leaving 11 bases between them. Germline V CDR1 and CDR2: SQVTM, ANQGSEA. The CDR3 is CSVPTEDSGANVLTF. CDR3 coding DNA: TGCAGCGTTCCCACAGAGGACTCTGGGGCCAACGTCCTGACTTTC.

This clonotype showed up many times. The chain is built from TRBV2 and TRBJ1-2; 7 bases map to TRBD1. After removal of 5 bases from V and 2 bases from J, the junction contained 5 bases not matched to a gene. The CDR3 runs 14 residues. The germline V gene encodes CDR1 SNHLY and CDR2 FYNNEI. This CDR3 is CASSTGATNYGYTF. The CDR3 DNA reads as TGTGCCAGCAGTACAGGGGCAACCAACTATGGCTACACCTTC.

This sequence joins TRBV6-5 and TRBJ2-5; tentatively, D is TRBD1 (6 bases). Trimming pared 3 bases from V and 5 bases from J, leaving 10 bases between. CDR1 is MNHEY, CDR2 SVGAGI, per germline. The CDR3 runs 13 residues. The CDR3 nucleotides are TGTGCCAGCAGTTATACAGGGCGGGAGACCCAGTACTTC. Its protein is CASSYTGRETQYF.

This chain joins TRBV28 and TRBJ1-3; TRBD1 agrees at 9 bases. There are 14 residues in the CDR3. With V trimmed by 7 bases and J by 9 bases, 10 bases remained unmatched. The germline V gene has CDR1 MDHEN and CDR2 SYDVKM. CDR3 sequence: CASNPRDRVGTIYF. In nucleotides, the CDR3 is TGTGCCAGCAACCCCCGGGACAGGGTTGGCACCATATATTTT.

This chain joins TRBV12-3 or TRBV12-4 and TRBJ1-5; D possibly corresponds to TRBD1 (5 bases). Between the trimmed V and J ends, which lost 7 bases and 4 bases, there was a span of 14 bases. The CDR3 runs to 14 residues. Written as DNA, the CDR3 is TGTGCCAGCACCTTGAGGGGATCGAATCAGCCCCAGCATTTT. Translating it yields CASTLRGSNQPQHF.